The rows below give T cell receptor beta chains drawn from one sample of a study of T cells in Graves' hyperthyroidism and ophthalmopathy. TCRdb fed the multiplex PCR reads into MiXCR, producing one record per CDR3 protein. The sample gives 640,000 or so distinct CDR3 sequences, 14% of which show up once; over 6% is in the top ten. Material for sequencing was blood. The source is a woman aged 18-29 years with Graves' ophthalmopathy. Both conserved end residues are part of each CDR3. Some rows have no size entry. The others give once, few or many, or a class for an expanded clone.

j_call | clone_size | v_call | cdr3_aa
TRBJ2-3 | NA | TRBV29-1 | CSVMGSSWIVEYF
TRBJ2-2 | once | TRBV27 | CASSLDEGGDTGELFF
TRBJ1-1 | many | TRBV2 | CASSEGNKGTEAFF
TRBJ2-3 | many | TRBV20-1 | CSARKGDRAYSTDTQYF
TRBJ1-6 | NA | TRBV3-1 | CASSQDLDRGAYNSPLHF
TRBJ1-1 | many | TRBV28 | CASSTFGRMNTEAFF
TRBJ2-7 | few | TRBV10-3 | CATGGTTYEQYF
TRBJ2-2 | many | TRBV13 | CASSFGTGLFRELFF
TRBJ1-1 | many | TRBV18 | CASSPSRGTEAFF
TRBJ2-3 | few | TRBV7-3 | CASSPPGAGGSTDTQYF
TRBJ2-1 | few | TRBV9 | CASSAGTHLGEQFF
TRBJ2-7 | few | TRBV29-1 | CSVGPGVAYEQYF
TRBJ2-1 | many | TRBV19 | CASSLGQVPYNEQFF
TRBJ2-7 | many | TRBV2 | CASSEAFGPIYEQYF
TRBJ1-6 | many | TRBV28 | CASSLINSPLHF
TRBJ1-1 | few | TRBV29-1 | CSVAIPGHRMNTEAFF
TRBJ1-5 | few | TRBV6-1 | CASSRSFIRAKHQPQHF
TRBJ2-7 | few | TRBV4-3 | CASSHGTGEGSYEQYF
TRBJ2-6 | many | TRBV7-8 | CASSSVRFFGANVLTF
TRBJ1-1 | many | TRBV6-1 | CASAVQVLAEAFF
TRBJ2-7 | many | TRBV6-1 | CASSWSRDSTYEQYF
TRBJ2-2 | many | TRBV12-3/TRBV12-4 | CASGWGTGELFF
TRBJ2-6 | NA | TRBV5-6 | CASRDLTLSGANVLTF
TRBJ2-5 | NA | TRBV5-1 | CASSPPELAGGAETQYF
TRBJ2-5 | NA | TRBV27 | CASSPRGTSPWTQYF
TRBJ1-4 | few | TRBV4-2 | CASSQDRPTNEKLFF
TRBJ1-2 | many | TRBV27 | CASSPGQGPYTF
TRBJ2-5 | few | TRBV27 | CASRVLGGAETQYF
TRBJ1-5 | NA | TRBV10-3 | CAISEEFHRGDQPQHF
TRBJ2-7 | NA | TRBV28 | CASSPHRPTPLYEQYF
TRBJ1-2 | many | TRBV12-3/TRBV12-4 | CASSVGGSYGYTF
TRBJ2-7 | many | TRBV2 | CASTPGESYEQYF
TRBJ2-1 | few | TRBV12-5 | CASGTSGDPEDYNEQFF
TRBJ1-2 | NA | TRBV19 | CASSPDRDAVYGYTF
TRBJ1-1 | many | TRBV6-1 | CASSYKPGRNTEAFF
TRBJ1-2 | many | TRBV13 | CASSPLPLAGAIGYTF
TRBJ2-1 | many | TRBV7-8 | CASSLEPEGLAGSYNEQFF
TRBJ1-1 | many | TRBV15 | CATSSRTGGQGTEAFF
TRBJ2-7 | many | TRBV20-1 | CSAGGPNTGLASGSYEQYF
TRBJ2-7 | many | TRBV12-3/TRBV12-4 | CASTRRHLDYEQYF
TRBJ1-2 | NA | TRBV14 | CASSQSPGTVYGYTF
TRBJ2-1 | NA | TRBV20-1 | CSASPTSTYNEQFF
TRBJ2-1 | many | TRBV28 | CATLAGGSYNEQFF
TRBJ1-1 | many | TRBV9 | CASSVVDRGNTEAFF
TRBJ1-2 | NA | TRBV20-1 | CSASGPGRRGYTF